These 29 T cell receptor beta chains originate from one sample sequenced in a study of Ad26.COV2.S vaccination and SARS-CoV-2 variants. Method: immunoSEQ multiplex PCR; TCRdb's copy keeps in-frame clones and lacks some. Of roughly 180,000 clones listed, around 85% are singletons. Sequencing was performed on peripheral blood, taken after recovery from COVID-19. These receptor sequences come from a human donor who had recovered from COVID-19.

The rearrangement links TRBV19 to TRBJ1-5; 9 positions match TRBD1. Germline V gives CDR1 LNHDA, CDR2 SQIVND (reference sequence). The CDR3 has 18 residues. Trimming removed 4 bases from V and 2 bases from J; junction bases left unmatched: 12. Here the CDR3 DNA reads TGTGCCAGTAGTACAGACTGGGACAGGGAAGACGGCAATCAGCCCCAGCATTTT. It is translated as CASSTDWDREDGNQPQHF.

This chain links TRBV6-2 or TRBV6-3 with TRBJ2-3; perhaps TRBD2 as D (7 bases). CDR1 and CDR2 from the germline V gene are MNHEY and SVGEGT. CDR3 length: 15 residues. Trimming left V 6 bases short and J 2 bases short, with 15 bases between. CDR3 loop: CASSRGGLNTDTQYF. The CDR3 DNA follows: TGTGCCAGCAGCCGCGGGGGCCTCAACACAGATACGCAGTATTTT.

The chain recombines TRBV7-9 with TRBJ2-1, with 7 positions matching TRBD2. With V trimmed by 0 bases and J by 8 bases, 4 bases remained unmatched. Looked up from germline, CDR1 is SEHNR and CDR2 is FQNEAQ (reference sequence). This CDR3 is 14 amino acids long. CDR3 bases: TGTGCCAGCAGCTTAGCTAGCGGGTGGGATGAGCAGTTCTTC. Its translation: CASSLASGWDEQFF.

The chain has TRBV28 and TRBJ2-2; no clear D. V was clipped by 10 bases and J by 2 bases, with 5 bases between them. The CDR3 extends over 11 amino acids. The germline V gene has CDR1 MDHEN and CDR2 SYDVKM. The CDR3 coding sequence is TGTGCCACTCTCAACACCGGGGAGCTGTTTTTT. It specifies CATLNTGELFF.

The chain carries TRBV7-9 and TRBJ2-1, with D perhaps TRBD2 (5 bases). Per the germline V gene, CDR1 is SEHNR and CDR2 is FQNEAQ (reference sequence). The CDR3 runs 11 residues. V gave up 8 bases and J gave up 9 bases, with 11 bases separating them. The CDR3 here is CASGSRAEQFF. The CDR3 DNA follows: TGTGCCAGCGGGTCGAGGGCTGAGCAGTTCTTC.

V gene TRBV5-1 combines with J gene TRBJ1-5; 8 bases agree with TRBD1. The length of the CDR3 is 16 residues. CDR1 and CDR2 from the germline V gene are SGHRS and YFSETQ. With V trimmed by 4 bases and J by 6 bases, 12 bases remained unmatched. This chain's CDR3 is CASSPSGQGGGQPQHF. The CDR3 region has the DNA TGCGCCAGCAGCCCAAGCGGACAGGGAGGCGGTCAGCCCCAGCATTTT.

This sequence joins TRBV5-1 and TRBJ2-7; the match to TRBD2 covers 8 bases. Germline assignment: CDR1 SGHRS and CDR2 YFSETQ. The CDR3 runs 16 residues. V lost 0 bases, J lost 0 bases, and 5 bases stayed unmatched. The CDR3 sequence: CASSLEPGTSSYEQYF. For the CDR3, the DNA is TGCGCCAGCAGCTTGGAGCCAGGGACTAGCTCCTACGAGCAGTACTTC.

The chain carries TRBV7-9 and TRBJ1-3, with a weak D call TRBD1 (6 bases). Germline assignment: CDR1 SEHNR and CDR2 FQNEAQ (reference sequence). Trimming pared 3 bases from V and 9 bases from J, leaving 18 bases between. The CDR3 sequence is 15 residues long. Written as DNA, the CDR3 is TGTGCCAGCAGCTTTTCGGGGGCCTCGGGGGGCACCATATATTTT. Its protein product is CASSFSGASGGTIYF.

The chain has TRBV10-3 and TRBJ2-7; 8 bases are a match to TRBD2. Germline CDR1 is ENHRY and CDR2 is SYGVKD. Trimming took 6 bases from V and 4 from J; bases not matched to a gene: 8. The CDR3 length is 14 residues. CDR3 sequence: CAISGLAPTYEQYF. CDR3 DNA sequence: TGTGCCATCAGCGGACTAGCTCCCACGTACGAGCAGTACTTC.

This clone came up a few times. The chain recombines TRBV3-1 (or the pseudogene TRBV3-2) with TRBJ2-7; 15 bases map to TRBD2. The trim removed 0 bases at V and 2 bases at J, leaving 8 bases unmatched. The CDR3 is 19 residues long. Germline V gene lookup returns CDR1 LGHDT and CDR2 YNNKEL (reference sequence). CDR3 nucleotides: TGTGCCAGCAGCCAAGAGGAAGGACTAGCGGGAGGGGGAGCCTACGAGCAGTACTTC. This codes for CASSQEEGLAGGGAYEQYF.

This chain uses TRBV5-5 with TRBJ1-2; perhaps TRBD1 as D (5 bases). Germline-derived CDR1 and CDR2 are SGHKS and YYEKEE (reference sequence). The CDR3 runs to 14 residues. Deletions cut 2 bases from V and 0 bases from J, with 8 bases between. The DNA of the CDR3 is TGTGCCAGCAGCTTTCGACAGTCTAACTATGGCTACACCTTC. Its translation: CASSFRQSNYGYTF.

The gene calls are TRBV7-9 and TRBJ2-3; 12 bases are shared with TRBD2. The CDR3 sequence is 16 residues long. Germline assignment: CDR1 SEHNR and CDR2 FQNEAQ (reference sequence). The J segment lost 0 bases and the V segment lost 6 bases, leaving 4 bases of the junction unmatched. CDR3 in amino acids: CASRPGLAGSTDTQYF. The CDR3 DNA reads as TGTGCCAGCAGGCCGGGACTAGCGGGTAGCACAGATACGCAGTATTTT.

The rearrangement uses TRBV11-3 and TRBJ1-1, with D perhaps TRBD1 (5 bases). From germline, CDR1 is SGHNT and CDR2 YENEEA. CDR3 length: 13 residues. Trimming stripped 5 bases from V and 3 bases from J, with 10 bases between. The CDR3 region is CASSGQGDTEAFF. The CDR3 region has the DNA TGTGCCAGCAGCGGGCAAGGGGACACTGAAGCTTTCTTT.

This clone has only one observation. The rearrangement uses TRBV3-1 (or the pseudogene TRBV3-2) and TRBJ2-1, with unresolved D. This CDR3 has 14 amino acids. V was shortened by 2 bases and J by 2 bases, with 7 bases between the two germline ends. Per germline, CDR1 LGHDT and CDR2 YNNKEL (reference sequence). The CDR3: CASSQFGTYNEQFF. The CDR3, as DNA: TGTGCCAGCAGCCAATTTGGGACCTACAATGAGCAGTTCTTC.

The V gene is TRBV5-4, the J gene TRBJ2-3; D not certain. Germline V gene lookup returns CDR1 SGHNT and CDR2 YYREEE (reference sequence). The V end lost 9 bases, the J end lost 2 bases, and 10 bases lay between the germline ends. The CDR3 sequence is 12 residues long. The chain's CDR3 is CATSEVTDTQYF. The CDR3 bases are TGTGCCACGTCTGAGGTCACAGATACGCAGTATTTT.

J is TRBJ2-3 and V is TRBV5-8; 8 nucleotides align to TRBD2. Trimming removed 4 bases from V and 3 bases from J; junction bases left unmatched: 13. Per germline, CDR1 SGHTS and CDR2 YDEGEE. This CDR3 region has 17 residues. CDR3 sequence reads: CASSLGIGGALTDTQYF. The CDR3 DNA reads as TGTGCCAGCAGCCTGGGGATCGGGGGGGCTTTAACAGATACGCAGTATTTT.

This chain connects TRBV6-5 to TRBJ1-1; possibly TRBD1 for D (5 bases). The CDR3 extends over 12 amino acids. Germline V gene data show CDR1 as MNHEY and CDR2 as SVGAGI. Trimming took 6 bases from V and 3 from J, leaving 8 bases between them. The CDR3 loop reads CASRPGHTEAFF. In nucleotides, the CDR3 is TGTGCCAGCAGACCGGGACACACTGAAGCTTTCTTT.

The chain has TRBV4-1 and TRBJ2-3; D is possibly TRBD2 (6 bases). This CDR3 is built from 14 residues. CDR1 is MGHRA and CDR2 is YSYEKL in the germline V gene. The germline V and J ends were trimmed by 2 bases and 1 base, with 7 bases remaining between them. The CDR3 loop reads CASSQSGRTDTQYF. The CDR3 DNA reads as TGCGCCAGCAGCCAAAGCGGGCGCACAGATACGCAGTATTTT.

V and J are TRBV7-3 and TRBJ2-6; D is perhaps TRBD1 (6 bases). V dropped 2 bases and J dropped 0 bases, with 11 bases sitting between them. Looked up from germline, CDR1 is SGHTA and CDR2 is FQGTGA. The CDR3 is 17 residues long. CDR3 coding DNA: TGTGCCAGCAGCTTACGGCAGGGGACCTCTGGGGCCAACGTCCTGACTTTC. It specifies CASSLRQGTSGANVLTF. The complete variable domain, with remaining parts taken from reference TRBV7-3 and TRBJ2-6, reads GAGVSQTPSNKVTEKGKYVELRCDPISGHTALYWYRQSLGQGPEFLIYFQGTGAADDSGLPNDRFFAVRPEGSVSTLKIQRTERGDSAVYLCASSLRQGTSGANVLTFGAGSRLTVL.

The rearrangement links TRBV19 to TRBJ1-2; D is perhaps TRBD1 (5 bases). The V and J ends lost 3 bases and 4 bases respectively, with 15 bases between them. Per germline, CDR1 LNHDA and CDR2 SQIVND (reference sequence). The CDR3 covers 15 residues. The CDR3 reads CASSISQGVGYGYTF. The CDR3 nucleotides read TGTGCCAGTAGTATCTCTCAGGGAGTGGGCTATGGCTACACCTTC.

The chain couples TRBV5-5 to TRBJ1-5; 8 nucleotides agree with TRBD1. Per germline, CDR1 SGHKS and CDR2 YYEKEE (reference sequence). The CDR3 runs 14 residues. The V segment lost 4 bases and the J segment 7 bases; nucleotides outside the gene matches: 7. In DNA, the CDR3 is TGTGCCAGCAGCCCCTGGACAGGGAACCAGCCCCAGCATTTT. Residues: CASSPWTGNQPQHF.

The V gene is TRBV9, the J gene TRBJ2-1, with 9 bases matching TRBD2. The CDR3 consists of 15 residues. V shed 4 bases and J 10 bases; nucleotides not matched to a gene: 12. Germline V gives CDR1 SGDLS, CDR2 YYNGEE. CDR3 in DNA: TGTGCCAGCAGCATCGGACTAGCGCCAGAGAGGGAGCAGTTCTTC. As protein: CASSIGLAPEREQFF.

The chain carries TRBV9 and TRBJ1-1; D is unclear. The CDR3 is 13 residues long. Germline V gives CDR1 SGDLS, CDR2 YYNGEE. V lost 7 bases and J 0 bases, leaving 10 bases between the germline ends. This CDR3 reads CASSLAVNTEAFF. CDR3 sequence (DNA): TGTGCCAGCTCCCTAGCGGTGAACACTGAAGCTTTCTTT.

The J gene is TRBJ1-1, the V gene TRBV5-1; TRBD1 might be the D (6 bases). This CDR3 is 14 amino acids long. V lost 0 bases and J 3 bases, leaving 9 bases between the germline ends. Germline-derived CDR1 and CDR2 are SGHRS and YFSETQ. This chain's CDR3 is CASSLVGGDTEAFF. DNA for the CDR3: TGCGCCAGCAGCTTGGTAGGGGGGGACACTGAAGCTTTCTTT. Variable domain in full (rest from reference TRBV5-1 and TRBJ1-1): KAGVTQTPRYLIKTRGQQVTLSCSPISGHRSVSWYQQTPGQGLQFLFEYFSETQRNKGNFPGRFSGRQFSNSRSEMNVSTLELGDSALYLCASSLVGGDTEAFFGQGTRLTVV.

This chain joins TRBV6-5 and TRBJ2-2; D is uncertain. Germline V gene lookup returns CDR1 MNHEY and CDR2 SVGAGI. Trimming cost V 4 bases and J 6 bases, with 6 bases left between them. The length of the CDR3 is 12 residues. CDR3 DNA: TGTGCCAGCAGTTCCCCCCCCGGGGAGCTGTTTTTT. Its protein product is CASSSPPGELFF.

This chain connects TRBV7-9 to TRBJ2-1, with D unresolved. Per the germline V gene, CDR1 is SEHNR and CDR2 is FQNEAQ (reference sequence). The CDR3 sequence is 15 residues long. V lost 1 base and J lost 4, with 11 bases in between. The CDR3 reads CASSLGDGDYNEQFF. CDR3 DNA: TGTGCCAGCAGCTTAGGGGATGGCGATTACAATGAGCAGTTCTTC. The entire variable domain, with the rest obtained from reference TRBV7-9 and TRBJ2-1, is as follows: DTGVSQNPRHKITKRGQNVTFRCDPISEHNRLYWYRQTLGQGPEFLTYFQNEAQLEKSRLLSDRFSAERPKGSFSTLEIQRTEQGDSAMYLCASSLGDGDYNEQFFGPGTRLTVL.

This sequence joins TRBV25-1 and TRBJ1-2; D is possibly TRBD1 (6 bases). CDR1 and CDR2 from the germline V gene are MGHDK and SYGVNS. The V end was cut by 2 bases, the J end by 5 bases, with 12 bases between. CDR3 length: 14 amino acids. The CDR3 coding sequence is TGTGCCAGCAGTGAAGGACAGACGCCATATGGCTACACCTTC. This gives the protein CASSEGQTPYGYTF.

CDR3 sequence reads: CASSYQLAGGPGIQYF. The CDR3, as DNA: TGTGCCAGCAGTTACCAACTAGCGGGAGGGCCGGGTATTCAGTACTTC. The chain employs TRBV6-2 or TRBV6-3 and TRBJ2-4, with 13 bases aligning to TRBD2. V lost 2 bases, J lost 10 bases, and 8 bases stayed unmatched. Germline V lookup: CDR1 MNHEY, CDR2 SVGEGT. The CDR3 has 16 amino acids.

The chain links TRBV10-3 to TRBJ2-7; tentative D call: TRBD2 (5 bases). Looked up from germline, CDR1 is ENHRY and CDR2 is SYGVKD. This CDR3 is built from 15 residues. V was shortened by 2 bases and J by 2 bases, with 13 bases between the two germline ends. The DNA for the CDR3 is TGTGCCATCAGTGAGCCTCATGACGGGGCCTACGAGCAGTACTTC. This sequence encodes CAISEPHDGAYEQYF.